The next 27 T cell receptor beta chains were all read from a single sample in a study of blood T cell repertoires in COVID-19. Clones were sequenced by immunoSEQ multiplex PCR, and TCRdb holds only the in-frame ones, with some missing. The sample contains about 190,000 clones, around 86% of which appear only once. The sequencing sample was made of peripheral blood. These receptors were obtained from a woman aged 40 to 50 with acute or convalescent COVID-19.

The gene calls are TRBV2 and TRBJ2-3; D perhaps matches TRBD2 (5 bases). The CDR3 consists of 13 residues. The ends were cut back, 0 bases at V and 8 bases at J, with 9 bases in the middle. The germline V gene encodes CDR1 SNHLY and CDR2 FYNNEI. Written as DNA, the CDR3 is TGTGCCAGCAGTGAAGCGCGGGCCTCTACGCAGTATTTT. Amino acids: CASSEARASTQYF.

This sequence joins TRBV19 and TRBJ2-1; D is possibly TRBD2 (5 bases). The CDR3 length is 13 residues. The ends were cut back, 9 bases at V and 0 bases at J, with 9 bases in the middle. Germline loops: CDR1 LNHDA, CDR2 SQIVND (reference sequence). CDR3 bases: TGTGCCAGCGCAGGAGGCTCCTACAATGAGCAGTTCTTC. Its protein product is CASAGGSYNEQFF.

There are a few counts of this clone. The chain is built from TRBV30 and TRBJ1-4; 8 bases are a match to TRBD1. V shed 5 bases, J shed 6 bases, and the junction held 11 bases outside the gene matches. The CDR3 runs to 15 residues. Germline loops: CDR1 GTSNPN, CDR2 SVGIG (reference sequence). The CDR3 reads CAWSLGGTGHEKLFF. The CDR3 DNA sequence: TGTGCCTGGTCTCTGGGAGGGACAGGACATGAAAAACTGTTTTTT.

This chain connects TRBV28 to TRBJ2-7; 8 bases map to TRBD1. Looked up from germline, CDR1 is MDHEN and CDR2 is SYDVKM. The CDR3 is made up of 13 amino acids. J was trimmed by 4 bases and V by 3 bases; bases with no gene match: 2. The DNA for the CDR3 is TGTGCCAGCAGTTTTAGACAGGGGTACGAGCAGTACTTC. Its protein product is CASSFRQGYEQYF.

V gene TRBV20-1 combines with J gene TRBJ2-3; D call uncertain. The germline gives CDR1 DFQATT, CDR2 SNEGSKA (reference sequence). The CDR3 runs 10 residues. The ends were cut back, 2 bases at V and 6 bases at J, with 3 bases in the middle. CDR3 residues: CSARSDTQYF. The CDR3 DNA follows: TGCAGTGCTAGATCTGATACGCAGTATTTT.

This clone was recorded only once. The chain recombines TRBV27 with TRBJ2-5; D possibly corresponds to TRBD2 (6 bases). Trimming cost V 4 bases and J 2 bases, with 8 bases left between them. CDR3 length equals 13 residues. Germline assignment: CDR1 MNHEY and CDR2 SMNVEV (reference sequence). The chain's CDR3 is CASSSRGQETQYF. CDR3 nucleotide sequence: TGTGCCAGCAGTTCTCGGGGGCAAGAGACCCAGTACTTC.

The chain recombines TRBV29-1 with TRBJ2-3, with TRBD2 matching over 10 bases. V dropped 1 base and J dropped 3; count of bases not matched to a gene: 7. The CDR3 has 16 residues. Per the germline V gene, CDR1 is SQVTM and CDR2 is ANQGSEA. CDR3 bases: TGCAGCGTTGAAGGGGCTAGCGGGAGAGGGACAGATACGCAGTATTTT. Translation gives CSVEGASGRGTDTQYF.

V usage is TRBV7-8 and J usage is TRBJ2-7; possibly TRBD1 for D (6 bases). V was clipped by 1 base and J by 3 bases, with 10 bases between them. This CDR3 is 14 amino acids long. CDR1 is SGHVS, CDR2 FQNEAQ, per germline. The CDR3 DNA reads as TGTGCCAGCAGCTTAGAAGGGACAATCTACGAGCAGTACTTC. It encodes CASSLEGTIYEQYF.

The V and J genes are TRBV28 and TRBJ2-7; the D gene is possibly TRBD2 (5 bases). V lost 5 bases to trimming and J lost 5 bases, with 13 bases between them. Germline CDR1 is MDHEN and CDR2 is SYDVKM. The CDR3 has 13 amino acids. CDR3 nucleotides: TGTGCCAGCAGTCCGAGTCGGGAACACGAGCAGTACTTC. It encodes CASSPSREHEQYF. Variable domain in full (rest from reference TRBV28 and TRBJ2-7): DVKVTQSSRYLVKRTGEKVFLECVQDMDHENMFWYRQDPGLGLRLIYFSYDVKMKEKGDIPEGYSVSREKKERFSLILESASTNQTSMYLCASSPSREHEQYFGPGTRLTVT.

The genes are TRBV6-5 and TRBJ2-7; 8 bases are a match to TRBD2. Trimming removed 8 bases from V and 4 bases from J; junction bases left unmatched: 10. CDR1 and CDR2 from the germline V gene are MNHEY and SVGAGI. The CDR3 spans 14 residues. CDR3 amino acids: CASLRSSGDYEQYF. CDR3 DNA sequence: TGTGCCAGCTTACGGAGTAGCGGGGATTACGAGCAGTACTTC.

The CDR3 bases are TGTGCCAGCAGGACAGGCCTAAAACCCTACGAGCAGTACTTC. As protein: CASRTGLKPYEQYF. V and J are TRBV27 and TRBJ2-7; the D gene is possibly TRBD1 (6 bases). This CDR3 comprises 14 residues. The V and J ends lost 6 bases and 2 bases respectively, with 14 bases between them. Per germline, CDR1 MNHEY and CDR2 SMNVEV (reference sequence).

This clone was observed once. The genes are TRBV12-3 or TRBV12-4 and TRBJ1-1; maybe TRBD1 (6 bases). V was shortened by 7 bases and J by 4 bases, with 13 bases between the two germline ends. This CDR3 has 13 amino acids. The CDR3 reads CASTSGVGTEAFF. The CDR3 DNA reads as TGTGCCAGCACCTCAGGGGTCGGCACTGAAGCTTTCTTT.

The genes are TRBV13 and TRBJ2-1; TRBD2 matches at 7 bases. Germline trimming cut 5 bases from V and 9 bases from J; bases unmatched to any gene: 4. The length of the CDR3 is 12 residues. Germline values: CDR1 PRHDT, CDR2 FYEKMQ (reference sequence). In DNA form, the CDR3 reads TGTGCCAGCAGCATTTGGGGGGGTGAGCAGTTCTTC. Translating gives CASSIWGGEQFF. Together with reference TRBV13 and TRBJ2-1, the CDR3 gives the full variable domain: AAGVIQSPRHLIKEKRETATLKCYPIPRHDTVYWYQQGPGQDPQFLISFYEKMQSDKGSIPDRFSAQQFSDYHSELNMSSLELGDSALYFCASSIWGGEQFFGPGTRLTVL.

V and J are TRBV5-1 and TRBJ1-3, with unresolved D. Germline CDR1 SGHRS, CDR2 YFSETQ. The CDR3 loop spans 13 amino acids. The ends were cut back, 1 base at V and 2 bases at J, with 4 bases in the middle. The CDR3 is CASSLTAGNTIYF. The DNA of the CDR3 is TGCGCCAGCAGCTTGACAGCTGGAAACACCATATATTTT.

CDR3 region: CASSALGTGGTQPQHF. The CDR3 nucleotides are TGTGCCAGCAGCGCTCTTGGGACAGGGGGCACTCAGCCCCAGCATTTT. The chain uses TRBV11-2 and TRBJ1-5; TRBD1 matches at 12 bases. CDR1 and CDR2 (germline): SGHAT, FQNNGV. V gave up 5 bases and J gave up 6 bases; unmatched junction bases: 8. This CDR3 comprises 16 residues.

This clone was detected a few times. J is TRBJ2-1 and V is TRBV19; 7 bases are a match to TRBD1. The ends lost 8 bases at V and 3 bases at J; junction bases unmatched: 7. CDR1 LNHDA and CDR2 SQIVND come from the germline V gene (reference sequence). There are 14 residues in the CDR3. CDR3 amino acids: CASVRDSSYNEQFF. The CDR3 coding sequence is TGTGCCAGTGTCCGGGACAGCAGCTACAATGAGCAGTTCTTC. Looking up the rest from reference TRBV19 and TRBJ2-1 gives the full variable domain: DGGITQSPKYLFRKEGQNVTLSCEQNLNHDAMYWYRQDPGQGLRLIYYSQIVNDFQKGDIAEGYSVSREKKESFPLTVTSAQKNPTAFYLCASVRDSSYNEQFFGPGTRLTVL.

CDR3 sequence reads: CASSTLQGALYEQYF. CDR3 bases: TGTGCCAGCAGCACCTTACAGGGGGCTTTATACGAGCAGTACTTC. The chain links TRBV7-3 to TRBJ2-7; 9 nucleotides align to TRBD1. J was trimmed by 4 bases and V by 5 bases; bases with no gene match: 9. The length of the CDR3 is 15 residues. Germline-derived CDR1 and CDR2 are SGHTA and FQGTGA. Filled out from reference TRBV7-3 and TRBJ2-7, the complete variable domain reads GAGVSQTPSNKVTEKGKYVELRCDPISGHTALYWYRQSLGQGPEFLIYFQGTGAADDSGLPNDRFFAVRPEGSVSTLKIQRTERGDSAVYLCASSTLQGALYEQYFGPGTRLTVT.

This chain connects TRBV9 to TRBJ2-7, with 11 bases lining up with TRBD2. The CDR3 spans 14 residues. Unmatched junction bases numbered 3, after V lost 4 bases and J lost 3 bases. Per the germline V gene, CDR1 is SGDLS and CDR2 is YYNGEE. For the CDR3, the DNA is TGTGCCAGCAGCCCTGGGACTAGCGGCTACGAGCAGTACTTC. Translation gives CASSPGTSGYEQYF.

This clone was seen a handful of times. J is TRBJ1-4 and V is TRBV7-8; tentative D call: TRBD1 (6 bases). The germline gives CDR1 SGHVS, CDR2 FQNEAQ. Trimming cost V 4 bases and J 4 bases, with 13 bases left between them. The CDR3 totals 15 residues. Here the CDR3 DNA reads TGTGCCAGCAGCTACCCGGGACACCTTAATGAAAAACTGTTTTTT. As protein: CASSYPGHLNEKLFF.

This sequence joins TRBV7-2 and TRBJ2-7; 10 bases map to TRBD2. The CDR3 length is 17 residues. The germline CDR1 and CDR2 sequences are SGHTA and FQGNSA. J gave up 0 bases and V 1 base, and 6 bases lay outside the gene matches. The CDR3 DNA is TGTGCCAGCAGCTTAGGTAGCGGGGGGACCAGCTCCTACGAGCAGTACTTC. It translates to CASSLGSGGTSSYEQYF.

This clone was observed a few times. The V call is TRBV12-3 or TRBV12-4, the J call TRBJ1-1; D is ambiguous. The CDR3 is made up of 12 amino acids. With 5 bases removed from V and 5 bases from J, the gap between germline ends came to 9 bases. CDR3 sequence reads: CASSTSWTEAFF. The CDR3 DNA sequence: TGTGCCAGCAGTACGAGTTGGACTGAAGCTTTCTTT.

This chain uses TRBV9 with TRBJ2-7; the D gene is possibly TRBD1 (6 bases). Trimming took 5 bases from V and 5 from J, leaving 17 bases between them. The CDR3 is 14 amino acids. CDR1 is SGDLS and CDR2 is YYNGEE in the germline V gene. The CDR3 sequence is CASSDETGSDEQYF. Here the CDR3 DNA reads TGTGCCAGCAGTGACGAAACAGGGTCTGACGAGCAGTACTTC.

The chain is built from TRBV6-5 and TRBJ1-6; possible D gene TRBD1, 5 bases. V was shortened by 6 bases and J by 6 bases, with 12 bases between the two germline ends. Germline V gene lookup returns CDR1 MNHEY and CDR2 SVGAGI. The CDR3 loop spans 14 amino acids. CDR3 nucleotide sequence: TGTGCCAGCAGCAGACAGCCGTCTAATTCACCCCTCCACTTT. Its translation is CASSRQPSNSPLHF.

The chain combines TRBV5-4 with TRBJ2-5, with 7 nucleotides matching TRBD1. Germline CDR1 is SGHNT and CDR2 is YYREEE (reference sequence). The V gene end was trimmed by 0 bases and the J gene end by 6 bases; junction bases not matched to a gene: 11. The CDR3 runs to 16 residues. Written as DNA, the CDR3 is TGTGCCAGCAGCTTGGTTGGGTCCGGCAGGGGGAAGACCCAGTACTTC. This encodes CASSLVGSGRGKTQYF.

The chain carries TRBV11-2 and TRBJ2-7; D possibly corresponds to TRBD2 (6 bases). This CDR3 is 15 amino acids long. Germline CDR1 is SGHAT and CDR2 is FQNNGV. V dropped 6 bases and J dropped 2 bases, with 17 bases sitting between them. Written as DNA, the CDR3 is TGTGCCAGCAGATATTACAGTCCGGGAGCCTACGAGCAGTACTTC. Translated: CASRYYSPGAYEQYF.

V usage is TRBV7-9 and J usage is TRBJ2-7; 8 nucleotides align to TRBD1. The V gene's germline CDR1 is SEHNR and CDR2 FQNEAQ (reference sequence). Trimming removed 4 bases from V and 7 bases from J; junction bases left unmatched: 6. CDR3 size: 13 residues. The CDR3 is CASSSWTGWEQYF. The CDR3 DNA follows: TGTGCCAGCAGCTCCTGGACAGGGTGGGAGCAGTACTTC.

The J gene is TRBJ2-1, the V gene TRBV27, with D possibly matching TRBD2 (9 bases). Trimming removed 0 bases from V and 7 bases from J, with 37 bases in between. The CDR3 has 23 amino acids. Germline V CDR1 and CDR2: MNHEY, SMNVEV (reference sequence). The CDR3 loop reads CASSLSADRGSTPRLAGLNEQFF. CDR3 bases: TGTGCCAGCAGTTTATCCGCCGACAGGGGCTCTACCCCGAGGCTAGCGGGGCTGAATGAGCAGTTCTTC.